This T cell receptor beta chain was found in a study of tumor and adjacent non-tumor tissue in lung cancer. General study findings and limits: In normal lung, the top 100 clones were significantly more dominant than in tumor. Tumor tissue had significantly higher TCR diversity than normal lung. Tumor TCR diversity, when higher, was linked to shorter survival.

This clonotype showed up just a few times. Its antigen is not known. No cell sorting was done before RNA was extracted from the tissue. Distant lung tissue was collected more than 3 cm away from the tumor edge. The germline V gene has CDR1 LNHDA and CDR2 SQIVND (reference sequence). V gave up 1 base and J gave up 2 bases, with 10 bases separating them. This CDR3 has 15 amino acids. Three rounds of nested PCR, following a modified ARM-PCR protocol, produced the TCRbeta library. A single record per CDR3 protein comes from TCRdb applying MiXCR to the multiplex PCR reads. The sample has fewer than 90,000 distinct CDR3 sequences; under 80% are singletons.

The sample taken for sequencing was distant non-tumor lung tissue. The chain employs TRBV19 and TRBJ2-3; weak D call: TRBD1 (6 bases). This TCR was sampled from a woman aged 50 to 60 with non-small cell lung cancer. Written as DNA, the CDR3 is TGTGCCAGTAGTATAGGGACAGAATCCACAGATACGCAGTATTTT. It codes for CASSIGTESTDTQYF.